This T cell receptor beta chain originates from a study of cytomegalovirus exposure and HLA in healthy donors. Study-wide results and caveats: Earlier analysis yielded a pattern in which most TCR beta V segments were productive about 90% or about 30% of the time. The study recorded 160 or so TCR beta chains that were cytomegalovirus-associated. Reportedly, diagnosis of cytomegalovirus status by the classifier showed high specificity and sensitivity. TCR beta chains associated with HLA were, in a later analysis, more clonally expanded than equally common others.

Primers included in the PCR were 60 Vbeta and 13 Jbeta primers. Only in-frame clones appear in the TCRdb table, and some are missing; sequencing was by immunoSEQ multiplex PCR. The repertoire holds more than 120,000 clones, around 78% seen once, with 5% to 8% in the top ten. Note on this clone: Its antigen is currently unknown.

Trimming removed 3 bases from V and 4 bases from J, with 14 bases in between. This CDR3 is built from 15 residues. Per germline, CDR1 SGHDN and CDR2 FVKESK. The V gene is TRBV14, the J gene TRBJ2-3; D not certain. The TCR sequence derives from a woman in her forties in good health and CMV-seropositive. Material: PBMCs. The DNA of the CDR3 is TGTGCCAGCAGCCACTTTGGCGGAATCTCAGATACGCAGTATTTT. Translated, it gives CASSHFGGISDTQYF.